This T cell receptor (beta chain) was recorded in a study of regulatory and conventional T cells in RAG deficiency (dated by TCRdb to about 2017). About the investigation overall: Autoimmunity is frequently associated with hypomorphic RAG mutations in combined immunodeficiency or atypical SCID. The study used high-throughput TCR beta sequencing to compare repertoire diversity and composition of Treg, conventional CD4+ and CD8+ T cells between RAG-deficient patients and healthy controls. What the work shows at the level of the full study, not this receptor alone: Rather than being bona fide Treg cells, the sorted CD25-high CD127-low cells in Omenn syndrome patients may represent peripherally activated cells. Compared with controls, Omenn syndrome and CID/AS patients had approximately 95-fold fewer unique TCR beta sequences in Treg cells, whereas the reduction in the other subsets was about 10-fold. Some T-cell subset analyses were not done for some subjects. Compared with control T-cell subpopulations, the RAG-deficient patients had markedly lower Shannon entropy and higher Simpson indices. All patient T-cell subsets had shorter CDR3 lengths; Omenn syndrome patients showed >85% Treg-Tconv repertoire overlap at nucleotide and amino acid level.

On this clone: Its antigen remains unidentified. One base away there is no much larger clone; base qualities are not given.

The library was produced with the immunoSEQ multiplex PCR assay. Genomic DNA from the sorted T-cell subsets was used to amplify and sequence rearranged TCR beta chain products. Concerning the study's data processing: Shannon entropy and Simpson indices were used to quantify the repertoire diversity of productive TCR beta rearrangements. Clonal expansion was assessed using the summed frequency of the 100 most abundant productive TCR beta clonotypes among total reads. A self-reactivity index based on amino acid usage at CDR3beta positions 6 and 7 was applied to the TRB repertoires. Repertoire analyses used two-way ANOVA; flow cytometric analyses used Student t or Mann-Whitney tests. Imported from immuneACCESS, the table was reduced by TCRdb to in-frame sequences with V and J called. These copies leave out some clones; in studies compared against another copy, an unresolved V gene accounts for under half, and the cause of the remainder is not known. V and J calls and clone size come straight from that table; D and trimming were deduced from the DNA. This sample is represented by 5,500 to 6,500 clones; approximately 90% of them were singletons. Roughly half of the sample is held by the ten biggest clonotypes.

The study included eight patients with RAG deficiency: one had SCID, two had Omenn syndrome and five had combined immunodeficiency or atypical SCID. CD8+ T cells lacking CD4 were purified from blood before genomic DNA extraction. Clipping removes 3 bases from V and 2 bases from J, with 3 as the unmatched junction base count. According to the germline V gene, CDR1 reads SGDLS and CDR2 reads YYNGEE. There are 15 amino acids in the CDR3, from cysteine to phenylalanine inclusive. Only CDR3 DNA is held: 45 bases, read in frame from base 1. The clonotype originates from a human donor with RAG deficiency presenting as severe combined immunodeficiency. The material sequenced was CD8+ T cells sorted from blood. Here the chain combines TRBV9 and TRBJ2-1; TRBD1 lines up with 9 middle nucleotides. The CDR3 sequence is CASSAGQGTYNEQFF. The nucleotide sequence reads as follows: TGTGCCAGCAGCGCCGGACAGGGGACCTACAATGAGCAGTTCTTC.